This T cell receptor (beta chain) comes out of a study of OX40 agonist ivuxolimab in advanced cancers. Study at large: Subjects had a mean age of roughly 60 years, with a range of about 23 to 79; around 80% were male.

Germline values: CDR1 SGHNT, CDR2 YENEEA. This CDR3 has 16 residues. The trim removed 5 bases at V and 2 bases at J, leaving 5 bases unmatched. The data were produced by immunoSEQ multiplex PCR, yet TCRdb's version contains in-frame clones alone and is incomplete. The data show roughly 72,000 clones, about 94% seen once. V and J are TRBV11-3 and TRBJ2-7, with 14 bases that match TRBD2. Sequencing used CD4+ or CD8+ T cells sorted from blood, obtained in a trial of the OX40 agonist ivuxolimab. This TCR came from an adult with an advanced solid tumor such as melanoma, head and neck, liver or kidney cancer. In nucleotides, the CDR3 is TGTGCCAGCAGCCCGGGACTAGCGGGAGCGACCTACGAGCAGTACTTC. Translation: CASSPGLAGATYEQYF.